This T cell receptor beta chain was retrieved from a study of molecular identifiers for immune sequencing clone quantification. Whole-study context: Replicate RNA from 20,000 or 100,000 naive CD8 T cells formed five aliquots; four were sequenced. Overall study results and limits: Barcode-sharing identical TCR molecules could underestimate highly expanded clone sizes.

Trimming pared 2 bases from V and 0 bases from J, leaving 6 bases between. This CDR3 region has 14 residues. It was from around 20,000 to 1,000,000 sorted cells, with 10%, 30% or 50% RNA, that naive CD8 libraries came. A single record per CDR3 protein comes from TCRdb applying MiXCR to the PCR reads. The sample holds around 20,000 distinct CDR3 sequences, 15% to 20% seen once. This clonotype was counted at least ten times. Its antigen is not identified. The sequence derives from a human donor in good health. Some libraries in this study had Jurkat cell RNA spiked in. The sample taken for sequencing was naive CD8+ T cells from blood, with Jurkat cell RNA spiked in. Subset reported: FACS-sorted CD8+CD4-CCR7+CD45RA+ naive T cells. The rearrangement joins TRBV12-3 or TRBV12-4 to TRBJ2-3; D possibly corresponds to TRBD1 (5 bases). For the CDR3, the DNA is TGTGCCAGCAGTTTAAGGGGTAGCACAGATACGCAGTATTTT. Encoded protein: CASSLRGSTDTQYF.